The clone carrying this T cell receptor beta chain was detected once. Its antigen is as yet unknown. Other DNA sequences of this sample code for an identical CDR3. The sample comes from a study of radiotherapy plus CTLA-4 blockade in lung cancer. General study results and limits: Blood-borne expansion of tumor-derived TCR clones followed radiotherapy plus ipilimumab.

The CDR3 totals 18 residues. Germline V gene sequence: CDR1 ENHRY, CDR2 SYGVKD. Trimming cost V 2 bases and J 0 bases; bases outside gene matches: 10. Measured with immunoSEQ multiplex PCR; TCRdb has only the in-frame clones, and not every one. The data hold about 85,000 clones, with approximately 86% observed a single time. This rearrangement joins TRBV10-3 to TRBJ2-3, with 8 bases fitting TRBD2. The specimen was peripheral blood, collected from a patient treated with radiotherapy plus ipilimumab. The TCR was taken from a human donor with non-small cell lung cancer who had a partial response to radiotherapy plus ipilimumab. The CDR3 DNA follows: TGTGCCATCAGTGAGGGGACCAGCGGGAGCTTTAGCACAGATACGCAGTATTTT. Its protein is CAISEGTSGSFSTDTQYF.